This entry lists 30 T cell receptor beta chains sequenced from one sample in a study of shared clonotypes between healthy human individuals. Measured with immunoSEQ multiplex PCR; TCRdb has only the in-frame clones, and not every one. There are around 2,000,000 clones in the sample; 90% to 95% occur only once, and 0.13% lies in the top ten. The sequenced sample was naive CD4+ T cells sorted from blood. The subset denotes: CD45RA+ positively selected. These receptors originate from a man younger than 35 in good health.

Details on this clone: At one of its ends the junction is not consistent with the germline gene, which may arise from a read error. The V and J genes are TRBV10-3 and TRBJ2-4; perhaps TRBD1 as D (5 bases). CDR1 and CDR2 (germline): ENHRY, SYGVKD. CDR3 size: 13 residues. The CDR3 sequence: CASSYPGSNIQYF. In DNA, the CDR3 is TGTGCCAGCAGTTACCCAGGGTCAAACATTCAGTACTTC.

This chain connects TRBV2 to TRBJ2-7; a weak D match, TRBD1 (6 bases). The germline CDR1 and CDR2 sequences are SNHLY and FYNNEI. Trimming removed 5 bases at V and 0 bases at J, with 11 bases between. CDR3 size: 14 residues. The CDR3 protein is CASSLTGNSYEQYF. The CDR3 coding sequence is TGTGCCAGCAGTCTGACAGGCAACTCCTACGAGCAGTACTTC.

The chain employs TRBV10-3 and TRBJ1-1; tentative D call: TRBD1 (6 bases). V lost 0 bases, J lost 6 bases, and 17 bases lay in between. The CDR3 covers 16 residues. Per germline, CDR1 ENHRY and CDR2 SYGVKD. CDR3 bases: TGTGCCATCAGTGAGTCGAGGGGGGTTGGAACGGCTGAAGCTTTCTTT. Translating it yields CAISESRGVGTAEAFF.

The V gene is TRBV5-6, the J gene TRBJ2-7; possibly TRBD1 or TRBD2 for D (6 bases each). Germline CDR1 reads SGHDT; CDR2 reads YYEEEE. CDR3 length equals 17 residues. Trimming cost V 0 bases and J 5 bases, with 21 bases left between them. The CDR3 loop is CASSLAGRGPLSHEQYF. The CDR3 DNA follows: TGTGCCAGCAGCTTGGCGGGCCGGGGGCCCCTGTCCCACGAGCAGTACTTC.

V and J are TRBV14 and TRBJ2-5; 9 nucleotides align to TRBD2. The J segment lost 5 bases and the V segment lost 1 base, leaving 2 bases of the junction unmatched. CDR1 and CDR2 (germline): SGHDN, FVKESK. The CDR3 has 14 residues. CDR3 loop: CASSQVAGGETQYF. Written as DNA, the CDR3 is TGTGCCAGCAGCCAAGTCGCGGGAGGGGAGACCCAGTACTTC.

J is TRBJ2-5 and V is TRBV18; unclear D gene. Germline CDR1 KGHSH, CDR2 LQKENI. CDR3 length: 13 residues. The V gene lost 6 bases and the J gene lost 3 bases, with 11 bases spanning the gap. This CDR3 is CASSLNLEETQYF. The CDR3 bases are TGTGCCAGCTCCCTAAACCTAGAAGAGACCCAGTACTTC. Drawing the rest from reference TRBV18 and TRBJ2-5, the complete variable domain is NAGVMQNPRHLVRRRGQEARLRCSPMKGHSHVYWYRQLPEEGLKFMVYLQKENIIDESGMPKERFSAEFPKEGPSILRIQQVVRGDSAAYFCASSLNLEETQYFGPGTRLLVL.

The rearrangement links TRBV19 to TRBJ1-5; no clear D gene. There are 13 residues in the CDR3. V lost 4 bases, J lost 3 bases, and 7 bases lay in between. Germline V CDR1 and CDR2: LNHDA, SQIVND (reference sequence). This CDR3 is CASSTRTNQPQHF. DNA for the CDR3: TGTGCCAGTAGTACAAGAACCAATCAGCCCCAGCATTTT.

V and J are TRBV25-1 and TRBJ2-7, with 7 nucleotides matching TRBD1. Looked up from germline, CDR1 is MGHDK and CDR2 is SYGVNS. V shed 4 bases, J shed 1 base, and the junction held 10 bases outside the gene matches. The CDR3 is 16 residues long. CDR3 in amino acids: CASSGGRGDSSYEQYF. The CDR3 DNA follows: TGTGCCAGCAGTGGGGGGAGAGGGGACAGTTCCTACGAGCAGTACTTC.

This chain connects TRBV27 to TRBJ2-7, with TRBD2 matching over 12 bases. CDR3 length: 15 amino acids. The J segment lost 3 bases and the V segment lost 6 bases, leaving 6 bases of the junction unmatched. Germline assignment: CDR1 MNHEY and CDR2 SMNVEV (reference sequence). CDR3 residues: CASRWGLAGLYEQYF. DNA for the CDR3: TGTGCCAGCAGATGGGGACTAGCGGGCCTCTACGAGCAGTACTTC.

This clone showed up just once. V gene TRBV5-6 combines with J gene TRBJ1-2; TRBD1 matches at 12 bases. CDR3 size: 16 residues. Germline V gene data show CDR1 as SGHDT and CDR2 as YYEEEE. V was pared by 4 bases and J by 4 bases, with 8 bases of the junction left unmatched. CDR3 DNA sequence: TGTGCCAGCAGCCCCGAGGGGGACAGGGGGCCCTATGGCTACACCTTC. Protein: CASSPEGDRGPYGYTF.

The chain recombines TRBV18 with TRBJ2-5; D unclear. Trimming took off 0 bases at V and 5 bases at J, with 10 bases between the two ends. Germline V gene sequence: CDR1 KGHSH, CDR2 LQKENI. The CDR3 is made up of 14 amino acids. The CDR3 here is CASSPPSLGETQYF. In DNA, the CDR3 is TGTGCCAGCTCACCACCGAGCCTCGGGGAGACCCAGTACTTC.

The rearrangement joins TRBV25-1 to TRBJ2-3; 10 bases agree with TRBD1. The V segment lost 0 bases and the J segment 6 bases; nucleotides outside the gene matches: 3. Germline CDR1 reads MGHDK; CDR2 reads SYGVNS. The CDR3 is 15 residues long. In nucleotides, the CDR3 is TGTGCCAGCAGTGAATATAGACAGGGGGCCGATACGCAGTATTTT. As protein: CASSEYRQGADTQYF.

The V and J genes are TRBV9 and TRBJ1-6; D might be TRBD1 (6 bases). The CDR3 is 16 amino acids. The germline CDR1 and CDR2 sequences are SGDLS and YYNGEE. Trimming took off 0 bases at V and 8 bases at J, with 15 bases between the two ends. CDR3 nucleotide sequence: TGTGCCAGCAGCGTAGGGGGGTCAGGGGATTATTCACCCCTCCACTTT. This sequence encodes CASSVGGSGDYSPLHF.

This sequence joins TRBV7-2 and TRBJ2-7; 10 bases agree with TRBD2. The CDR3 covers 15 residues. CDR1 and CDR2 (germline): SGHTA, FQGNSA. Trimming took 6 bases from V and 2 from J; bases not matched to a gene: 7. In DNA, the CDR3 is TGTGCCAGCAGAAGCGGACTAGCGGTCGCCTACGAGCAGTACTTC. This codes for CASRSGLAVAYEQYF.

The chain is built from TRBV6-5 and TRBJ1-5; D might be TRBD1 (5 bases). Germline CDR1 MNHEY, CDR2 SVGAGI. V was trimmed by 6 bases and J by 2 bases, leaving 14 bases between them. This CDR3 is 15 amino acids long. The CDR3 DNA sequence: TGTGCCAGCAGACCCGGGACCAGTGGCAATCAGCCCCAGCATTTT. It specifies CASRPGTSGNQPQHF.

The table lists this clone with a few counts. This chain uses TRBV4-3 with TRBJ2-7; 7 bases fit TRBD2. Germline V gives CDR1 LGHNA, CDR2 YSLEER. V trimming: 4 bases; J trimming: 0 bases; junction bases outside the gene matches: 6. There are 15 residues in the CDR3. The CDR3 spells CASSRAGDPSYEQYF. The CDR3 DNA follows: TGCGCCAGCAGCCGGGCGGGAGACCCCTCCTACGAGCAGTACTTC.

The chain couples TRBV6-1 to TRBJ1-1; 8 bases align to TRBD1. Per the germline V gene, CDR1 is MNHNS and CDR2 is SASEGT. This CDR3 comprises 14 residues. V was clipped by 7 bases and J by 0 bases; unmatched bases: 4. In DNA form, the CDR3 reads TGTGCCAGCACCCTCAGGGGGCTGAACACTGAAGCTTTCTTT. Residues: CASTLRGLNTEAFF.

The chain recombines TRBV5-4 with TRBJ1-2; D unclear. V lost 2 bases, J lost 4 bases, and 12 bases lay in between. This CDR3 has 14 amino acids. CDR1 and CDR2 from the germline V gene are SGHNT and YYREEE (reference sequence). CDR3 nucleotide sequence: TGTGCCAGCAGCTTTGACGGAGATACCTATGGCTACACCTTC. It translates to CASSFDGDTYGYTF.

This chain connects TRBV7-8 to TRBJ1-4; D gene uncertain. V dropped 2 bases and J dropped 10 bases, with 14 bases sitting between them. Germline-derived CDR1 and CDR2 are SGHVS and FQNEAQ. The CDR3 extends over 14 amino acids. The CDR3 DNA is TGTGCCAGCAGCTTACAGGACCCCAGCGGAAAACTGTTTTTT. This encodes CASSLQDPSGKLFF.

The chain has TRBV27 and TRBJ2-3; 9 bases line up with TRBD1. The CDR3 runs 15 residues. V dropped 5 bases and J dropped 2; count of bases not matched to a gene: 5. CDR1 and CDR2 (germline): MNHEY, SMNVEV (reference sequence). CDR3 in amino acids: CASSPRTGDTDTQYF. Here the CDR3 DNA reads TGTGCCAGCAGTCCCAGGACAGGGGACACAGATACGCAGTATTTT.

CDR3 sequence reads: CASSGPGLGRDTQYF. The CDR3 bases are TGTGCCAGCAGTGGACCGGGACTGGGGAGGGATACGCAGTATTTT. The chain combines TRBV28 with TRBJ2-3; the D gene is possibly TRBD2 (6 bases). This CDR3 has 15 residues. The V and J ends lost 5 bases and 6 bases respectively, with 18 bases between them. The germline V gene encodes CDR1 MDHEN and CDR2 SYDVKM.

This sequence joins TRBV27 and TRBJ2-7; no definite D call. The CDR3 has 13 residues. Per the germline V gene, CDR1 is MNHEY and CDR2 is SMNVEV (reference sequence). Trimming took 0 bases from V and 4 from J, leaving 7 bases between them. The CDR3 DNA reads as TGTGCCAGCAGTTTATCGATCCCATACGAGCAGTACTTC. Residues: CASSLSIPYEQYF.

The chain employs TRBV11-2 and TRBJ2-3; perhaps TRBD1 as D (6 bases). Between the trimmed V and J ends, which lost 5 bases and 0 bases, there was a span of 9 bases. This CDR3 is 14 amino acids long. Germline CDR1 SGHAT, CDR2 FQNNGV. As DNA, the CDR3 is TGTGCCAGCAGCCACGGACAGAGCACAGATACGCAGTATTTT. It translates to CASSHGQSTDTQYF.

The chain recombines TRBV10-1 with TRBJ2-3; maybe TRBD1 (6 bases). V lost 0 bases, J lost 4 bases, and 11 bases lay in between. Germline lookup yields CDR1 WNHNN and CDR2 SYGVQD (reference sequence). The CDR3 extends over 15 amino acids. The CDR3 here is CASSESTGNADTQYF. The CDR3 DNA follows: TGCGCCAGCAGTGAGTCTACAGGGAATGCAGATACGCAGTATTTT.

This clone appeared a single time. The chain combines TRBV7-4 with TRBJ1-4; no firm D call. Germline CDR1 and CDR2: SGHVT and SQSDAQ. V was cut by 4 bases and J by 3 bases, with 6 bases left in between. The CDR3 spans 13 residues. CDR3 DNA: TGTGCCAGCAGCTGGTGGCCTAATGAAAAACTGTTTTTT. Its protein product is CASSWWPNEKLFF.

The V and J genes are TRBV6-1 and TRBJ1-2, with TRBD1 as a possible D gene (5 bases). Deletions cut 8 bases from V and 0 bases from J, with 13 bases between. The CDR3 runs to 14 residues. Germline lookup yields CDR1 MNHNS and CDR2 SASEGT. The CDR3 coding sequence is TGTGCCAGCGTGGGGGGGAAGGCTAACTATGGCTACACCTTC. Translated: CASVGGKANYGYTF.

The chain combines TRBV18 with TRBJ1-5; 9 bases align to TRBD1. The CDR3 loop spans 16 amino acids. Germline V gives CDR1 KGHSH, CDR2 LQKENI. V lost 2 bases, J lost 4 bases, and 6 bases stayed unmatched. CDR3 residues: CASSPALGQGNQPQHF. The CDR3 coding sequence is TGTGCCAGCTCACCAGCACTGGGACAGGGAAATCAGCCCCAGCATTTT.

V usage is TRBV19 and J usage is TRBJ2-3, with 9 bases matching TRBD2. Unmatched junction bases numbered 7, after V lost 7 bases and J lost 5 bases. Germline values: CDR1 LNHDA, CDR2 SQIVND (reference sequence). CDR3 length equals 14 residues. This CDR3 is CASKGGGAGDTQYF. The DNA of the CDR3 is TGTGCCAGTAAAGGCGGGGGGGCCGGAGATACGCAGTATTTT.

The chain carries TRBV10-3 and TRBJ1-2, with 8 bases fitting TRBD1. V lost 0 bases and J lost 8; bases outside the gene matches: 11. Germline loops: CDR1 ENHRY, CDR2 SYGVKD. The CDR3 totals 16 residues. The CDR3 region is CAISESKDRDGGGYTF. The CDR3 region has the DNA TGTGCCATCAGTGAGTCGAAGGACAGGGACGGTGGAGGCTACACCTTC.

In its sample, this clone was seen once. A much larger clone differs by one base, so this may be a read error. Distinct nucleotide sequences in the sample also encode this CDR3. The chain uses TRBV5-8 and TRBJ1-5, with TRBD1 matching 10 bases. V shed 3 bases, J shed 2 bases, and the junction held 2 bases outside the gene matches. CDR1 is SGHTS, CDR2 YDEGEE, per germline. This CDR3 is 15 amino acids long. The CDR3 spells CASSSGTGGNQPQHF. CDR3 DNA sequence: TGTGCCAGCAGCTCCGGGACAGGGGGCAATCAGCCCCAGCATTTT.